This entry concerns a single TCR beta chain. Its specificity is unknown. The entry originates in a study of cytomegalovirus exposure and HLA in healthy donors. Findings of the study overall: A link between a missense DCLRE1C variant and TCR beta V- and J-gene trimming emerged from a later analysis.

The PCR was carried out with 60 Vbeta primers and 13 Jbeta primers. Here immunoSEQ multiplex PCR was the method, and the copy in TCRdb shows in-frame clones only, minus some. The repertoire table contains roughly 90,000 clones. Germline V gene sequence: CDR1 SGHRS, CDR2 YFSETQ. The length of the CDR3 is 15 residues. V lost 3 bases, J lost 9 bases, and 7 bases stayed unmatched. Sequenced input: PBMCs. This TCR was sampled from a man in his fifties or sixties in good health and CMV-seropositive. This rearrangement joins TRBV5-1 to TRBJ2-1, with TRBD2 identical over 12 bases. The chain's CDR3 is CASSSGLAGFSEQFF. In DNA form, the CDR3 reads TGCGCCAGCAGCTCAGGACTAGCGGGATTCAGTGAGCAGTTCTTC.